These 14 T cell receptor beta chains share one sample of origin, sequenced in a study of blood T cells in healthy people across ages. It was with a sample-barcoded 5' primer and a J-beta primer mix that a second PCR of roughly 6 to 12 cycles was run. TCRdb re-analysed the 5' RACE reads in MiXCR, keeping a single row per CDR3 protein. The sample yields roughly 2 million distinct CDR3 sequences, less than 50% seen once. Sequenced input: blood. These receptors were collected from a woman between 40 and 50 years old in good health.

This clonotype was detected a few times. The chain links TRBV5-5 to TRBJ1-2; D not resolved. Trimming removed 0 bases from V and 2 bases from J, with 11 bases in between. Germline lookup yields CDR1 SGHKS and CDR2 YYEKEE (reference sequence). This CDR3 is built from 15 residues. The CDR3 DNA reads TGTGCCAGCAGCTTGGAGCTGGGTCTAAACTATGGCTACACCTTC. Translation: CASSLELGLNYGYTF. The complete variable domain, with remaining parts taken from reference TRBV5-5 and TRBJ1-2, reads DAGVTQSPTHLIKTRGQQVTLRCSPISGHKSVSWYQQVLGQGPQFIFQYYEKEERGRGNFPDRFSARQFPNYSSELNVNALLLGDSALYLCASSLELGLNYGYTFGSGTRLTVV.

CDR3 bases: TGTGCCAGCAGCCAACCGACAGGGAAGAGAGGAATTTCACCCCTCCACTTT. Its protein is CASSQPTGKRGISPLHF. The chain recombines TRBV4-2 with TRBJ1-6; 7 positions agree with TRBD1. V dropped 2 bases and J dropped 9; count of bases not matched to a gene: 13. Germline V lookup: CDR1 LGHNA, CDR2 YNFKEQ. The CDR3 consists of 17 residues.

The rearrangement links TRBV5-5 to TRBJ2-1; D unclear. The germline V gene has CDR1 SGHKS and CDR2 YYEKEE (reference sequence). V was shortened by 1 base and J by 8 bases, with 22 bases between the two germline ends. The CDR3 sequence is 17 residues long. The DNA for the CDR3 is TGTGCCAGCAGCTTGTTTCTGGCACGACGGCTTGGGGATGAGCAGTTCTTC. Translated, it gives CASSLFLARRLGDEQFF.

This clonotype was found a few times. The chain is built from TRBV5-1 and TRBJ1-2; D is possibly TRBD1 (5 bases). V was trimmed by 2 bases and J by 8 bases, leaving 19 bases between them. Per the germline V gene, CDR1 is SGHRS and CDR2 is YFSETQ. This CDR3 comprises 15 residues. CDR3 nucleotides: TGCGCCAGCAGCTTCCTGTCGGGGGAGGCGCGGGGCTACACCTTC. It yields the protein CASSFLSGEARGYTF.

This chain uses TRBV10-3 with TRBJ2-7, with 8 bases aligning to TRBD1. The CDR3 runs to 14 residues. V was pared by 6 bases and J by 0 bases, with 4 bases of the junction left unmatched. Germline lookup yields CDR1 ENHRY and CDR2 SYGVKD. DNA for the CDR3: TGTGCCATCAGGGACAGGGCCAGCTCCTACGAGCAGTACTTC. Residues: CAIRDRASSYEQYF.

The genes are TRBV7-9 and TRBJ2-2; 7 nucleotides align to TRBD1. CDR3 length equals 16 residues. Germline loops: CDR1 SEHNR, CDR2 FQNEAQ (reference sequence). V shed 8 bases and J 5 bases; nucleotides not matched to a gene: 14. This CDR3 reads CASSSGGQGETGELFF. CDR3 nucleotide sequence: TGTGCCAGCTCGTCTGGGGGCCAGGGGGAAACCGGGGAGCTGTTTTTT.

This clonotype has more than one count but fewer than ten. The chain joins TRBV25-1 to TRBJ2-7; possibly TRBD1 for D (5 bases). In germline, CDR1 is MGHDK, CDR2 SYGVNS. V was cut by 3 bases and J by 4 bases, with 10 bases left in between. This CDR3 comprises 13 residues. The CDR3 DNA reads as TGTGCCAGCAGTGACCAGGGAAGGTACGAGCAGTACTTC. Protein product: CASSDQGRYEQYF.

The chain recombines TRBV15 with TRBJ2-5; D unresolved. The V end lost 5 bases, the J end lost 1 base, and 8 bases lay between the germline ends. CDR3 length equals 13 residues. Germline V gene sequence: CDR1 LNHNV, CDR2 YYDKDF (reference sequence). DNA of the CDR3: TGTGCCACCAGCGGACCGATCCAAGAGACCCAGTACTTC. Protein: CATSGPIQETQYF.

The chain has TRBV29-1 and TRBJ1-4, with 7 bases aligning to TRBD1. The CDR3 extends over 15 amino acids. CDR1 and CDR2 (germline): SQVTM, ANQGSEA. Unmatched junction bases numbered 9, after V lost 3 bases and J lost 5 bases. CDR3 DNA sequence: TGCAGCGTTGACCTCGGGACAGACGACAATGAAAAACTGTTTTTT. It codes for CSVDLGTDDNEKLFF.

The chain carries TRBV5-5 and TRBJ1-1; D remains unclear. The CDR3 covers 14 residues. The V gene's germline CDR1 is SGHKS and CDR2 YYEKEE (reference sequence). Trimming cost V 6 bases and J 1 base, with 13 bases left between them. In DNA form, the CDR3 reads TGTGCCAGCACCCCCCGGAGTGGGAACACTGAAGCTTTCTTT. Its translation is CASTPRSGNTEAFF.

The chain carries TRBV28 and TRBJ2-7, with a tentative D call TRBD2 (5 bases). Trimming took 7 bases from V and 0 from J, leaving 13 bases between them. Germline V gives CDR1 MDHEN, CDR2 SYDVKM. The CDR3 is 14 residues long. The CDR3 nucleotides read TGTGCCAGCACGCCCCCGGGGAGCTCCTACGAGCAGTACTTC. This translates into CASTPPGSSYEQYF.

This clonotype was found once. The rearrangement uses TRBV20-1 and TRBJ2-3; D is uncertain. There are 15 residues in the CDR3. CDR1 and CDR2 (germline): DFQATT, SNEGSKA (reference sequence). Trimming shortened V by 0 bases and J by 2 bases, and 12 bases separated the two germline ends. The CDR3 DNA reads TGCAGTGCTAGAGATCTTGTGGGGTCCACAGATACGCAGTATTTT. The encoded protein is CSARDLVGSTDTQYF.

The DNA for the CDR3 is TGCAGCGTTGGGTCTGGCGAGCAGTTCTTC. Amino acids: CSVGSGEQFF. The rearrangement links TRBV29-1 to TRBJ2-1, with D uncertain. The CDR3 is 10 amino acids. Trimming left V 4 bases short and J 10 bases short, with 8 bases between. Germline V gene sequence: CDR1 SQVTM, CDR2 ANQGSEA.

This sequence joins TRBV11-1 and TRBJ2-5, with 7 bases lining up with TRBD1. The J call may be wrong; the DNA end is better matched by TRBJ2-7. The CDR3 loop spans 17 amino acids. Germline CDR1 is SGHAT and CDR2 is FQDESV (reference sequence). The CDR3 is CASSLDSVGQGDYEQYF. The CDR3 nucleotides are TGTGCCAGCAGCTTAGATTCCGTAGGGCAGGGGGACTACGAGCAGTACTTC.